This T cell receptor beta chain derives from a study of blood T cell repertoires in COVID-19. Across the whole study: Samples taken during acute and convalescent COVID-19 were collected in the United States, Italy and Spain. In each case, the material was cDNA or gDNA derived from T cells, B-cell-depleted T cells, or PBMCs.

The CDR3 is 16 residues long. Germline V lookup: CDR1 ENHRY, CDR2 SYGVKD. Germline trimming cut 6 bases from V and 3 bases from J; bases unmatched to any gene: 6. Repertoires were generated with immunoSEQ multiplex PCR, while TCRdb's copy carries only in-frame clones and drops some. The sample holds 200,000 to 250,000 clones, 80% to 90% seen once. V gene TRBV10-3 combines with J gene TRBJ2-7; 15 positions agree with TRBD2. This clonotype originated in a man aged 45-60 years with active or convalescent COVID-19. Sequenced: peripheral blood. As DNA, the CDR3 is TGTGCCATCAGGGAAGGACTAGCGGGAGGGAACTACGAGCAGTACTTC. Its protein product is CAIREGLAGGNYEQYF.